This TCR beta chain was obtained from a study of blood T cell repertoires in COVID-19. Overall study: The samples span acute and convalescent COVID-19 from the United States, Italy and Spain.

This clone was seen a single time. Sequencing was performed with immunoSEQ multiplex PCR; in TCRdb, only in-frame clones are kept and a portion is missing. The table lists approximately 230,000 clones, 82% of them singletons, with approximately 4.9% in the top ten. V dropped 3 bases and J dropped 1 base, with 16 bases sitting between them. The CDR3 has 16 amino acids. CDR1 SGHRS and CDR2 YFSETQ come from the germline V gene. The source material was peripheral blood. This TCR was recovered from a woman aged 80 or older with active or convalescent COVID-19. The rearrangement links TRBV5-1 to TRBJ1-1; D is unclear. CDR3 DNA sequence: TGCGCCAGCAGCTCGACTCCGTTCCCCGGGAACACTGAAGCTTTCTTT. Protein sequence: CASSSTPFPGNTEAFF.